The 15 T cell receptor beta chains listed next were all sequenced from one sample in a study of blood T cell repertoires in COVID-19. Assay: immunoSEQ multiplex PCR; the TCRdb copy retains only in-frame clones and omits some. The sample has hundreds of thousands of clones, around 86% seen once. The source material was peripheral blood. Receptors originate from a man between 60 and 70 years old who had recovered from COVID-19.

V and J are TRBV5-6 and TRBJ2-3; D is undetermined. The CDR3 spans 13 residues. Germline CDR1 is SGHDT and CDR2 is YYEEEE. V shed 6 bases and J shed 1 base, with 9 bases lying between them. The CDR3 coding sequence is TGTGCCAGCATCTTCCCCGGCACAGATACGCAGTATTTT. Its translation: CASIFPGTDTQYF.

The V and J genes are TRBV18 and TRBJ2-3; tentatively, D is TRBD1 (6 bases). The germline V and J ends were trimmed by 6 bases and 5 bases, with 15 bases remaining between them. This CDR3 contains 14 residues. Germline CDR1 and CDR2: KGHSH and LQKENI. The CDR3: CASSLGQGQDTQYF. CDR3 nucleotides: TGTGCCAGCTCCCTAGGCCAGGGGCAAGATACGCAGTATTTT.

The chain carries TRBV3-1 (or the pseudogene TRBV3-2) and TRBJ2-2; 7 bases are a match to TRBD2. CDR1 is LGHDT, CDR2 YNNKEL, per germline (reference sequence). V dropped 0 bases and J dropped 6; count of bases not matched to a gene: 4. CDR3 size: 15 residues. The CDR3 protein is CASSQDGGIPGELFF. Here the CDR3 DNA reads TGTGCCAGCAGCCAAGACGGGGGGATACCCGGGGAGCTGTTTTTT.

The chain carries TRBV6-5 and TRBJ1-2; D is perhaps TRBD1 (5 bases). Trimming stripped 7 bases from V and 14 bases from J, with 20 bases between. Germline V gives CDR1 MNHEY, CDR2 SVGAGI. The CDR3 runs 12 residues. This CDR3 is CASNLPEGTGTF. The CDR3 bases are TGTGCCAGCAATCTCCCGGAGGGGACCGGAACCTTC.

This clone was detected once. The CDR3 coding sequence is TGTGCCAGCAGCCAAGCCGGCAGGTTGGCGAAACTGTTTTTT. It is translated as CASSQAGRLAKLFF. The genes are TRBV3-1 (or the pseudogene TRBV3-2) and TRBJ1-4; D is ambiguous. The CDR3 runs 14 residues. Trimming took 1 base from V and 11 from J, leaving 14 bases between them. Per the germline V gene, CDR1 is LGHDT and CDR2 is YNNKEL (reference sequence).

V and J are TRBV30 and TRBJ2-1, with a tentative D call TRBD1 (6 bases). The CDR3 extends over 11 amino acids. The germline V gene encodes CDR1 GTSNPN and CDR2 SVGIG (reference sequence). V lost 2 bases and J lost 11, with 10 bases in between. The CDR3 protein is CAWSPDSQQFF. CDR3 DNA sequence: TGTGCCTGGAGTCCGGACAGCCAGCAGTTCTTC.

CDR3 sequence (DNA): TGTGCCAGCAGCCAGGGACAGGGGGCAGAGACCCAGTACTTC. Amino acids: CASSQGQGAETQYF. The chain recombines TRBV9 with TRBJ2-5; 12 bases map to TRBD1. Unmatched junction bases numbered 2, after V lost 4 bases and J lost 4 bases. The CDR3 extends over 14 amino acids. The germline CDR1 and CDR2 sequences are SGDLS and YYNGEE.

V and J are TRBV14 and TRBJ2-7, with 11 bases matching TRBD2. J lost 0 bases, V lost 0 bases, and 10 bases had no gene match. This CDR3 is built from 19 residues. Germline loops: CDR1 SGHDN, CDR2 FVKESK. The CDR3 sequence: CASSQDLLTSGTTSYEQYF. As DNA, the CDR3 is TGTGCCAGCAGCCAAGATTTGCTGACTAGCGGGACCACCTCCTACGAGCAGTACTTC.

The gene calls are TRBV27 and TRBJ2-7, with 11 nucleotides matching TRBD1. CDR3 length equals 15 residues. CDR1 MNHEY and CDR2 SMNVEV come from the germline V gene (reference sequence). The V and J ends lost 4 bases and 5 bases, in that order; junction bases with no gene match: 7. CDR3 bases: TGTGCCAGCAGTTCCCGGACAGGGGGCCGGAACGAGCAGTACTTC. Amino acid sequence: CASSSRTGGRNEQYF.

The chain recombines TRBV6-5 with TRBJ2-7; the D is unclear. There are 11 residues in the CDR3. The germline CDR1 and CDR2 sequences are MNHEY and SVGAGI. The V and J ends lost 6 bases and 7 bases respectively, with 10 bases between them. The CDR3 nucleotides read TGTGCCAGCAGGGTTCTTGAGGAGCAGTACTTC. As protein: CASRVLEEQYF.

In its sample, this clone was seen once. The chain combines TRBV9 with TRBJ1-1, with a weak D call TRBD1 (6 bases). V was pared by 7 bases and J by 0 bases, with 10 bases between. The CDR3 loop spans 13 amino acids. Germline CDR1 is SGDLS and CDR2 is YYNGEE. CDR3 nucleotides: TGTGCCAGCGCAGGGGACATGAACACTGAAGCTTTCTTT. Its protein product is CASAGDMNTEAFF.

The rearrangement links TRBV5-1 to TRBJ1-4; D not resolved. The CDR3 has 13 amino acids. The V and J ends lost 2 bases and 6 bases respectively, with 8 bases between them. Germline-derived CDR1 and CDR2 are SGHRS and YFSETQ. The CDR3 loop is CASSLVVDEKLFF. The CDR3 coding sequence is TGCGCCAGCAGCTTAGTCGTAGATGAAAAACTGTTTTTT.

The rearrangement joins TRBV4-3 to TRBJ2-7; 11 bases are shared with TRBD2. Germline CDR1 reads LGHNA; CDR2 reads YSLEER. The ends lost 4 bases at V and 5 bases at J; junction bases unmatched: 1. CDR3 length: 13 residues. As DNA, the CDR3 is TGCGCCAGCAGCCCGGGACTAGCGGACGAGCAGTACTTC. Protein product: CASSPGLADEQYF.

The chain recombines TRBV18 with TRBJ2-5; a weak D match, TRBD2 (5 bases). Germline V gene data show CDR1 as KGHSH and CDR2 as LQKENI. With 0 bases removed from V and 4 bases from J, the gap between germline ends came to 12 bases. The CDR3 spans 15 residues. CDR3 nucleotide sequence: TGTGCCAGCTCACCACCGCGGTTCGGGATAGAGACCCAGTACTTC. Residues: CASSPPRFGIETQYF.

The chain has TRBV28 and TRBJ2-2; D might be TRBD1 (6 bases). The germline CDR1 and CDR2 sequences are MDHEN and SYDVKM. The CDR3 consists of 16 residues. V was shortened by 6 bases and J by 0 bases, with 14 bases between the two germline ends. DNA of the CDR3: TGTGCCAGCAGACTCCGGACAGTCTCGAACACCGGGGAGCTGTTTTTT. As protein: CASRLRTVSNTGELFF.